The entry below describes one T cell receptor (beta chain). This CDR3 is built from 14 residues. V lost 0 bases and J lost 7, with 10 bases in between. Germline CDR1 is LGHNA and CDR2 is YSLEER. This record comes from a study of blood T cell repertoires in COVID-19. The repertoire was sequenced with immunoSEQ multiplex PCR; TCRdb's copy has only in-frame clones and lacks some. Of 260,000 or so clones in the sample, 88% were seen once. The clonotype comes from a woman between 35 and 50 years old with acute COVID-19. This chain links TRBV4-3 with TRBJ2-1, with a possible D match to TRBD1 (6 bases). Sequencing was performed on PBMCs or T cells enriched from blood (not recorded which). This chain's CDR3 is CASSQEQGWNEQFF. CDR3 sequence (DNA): TGCGCCAGCAGCCAAGAGCAGGGGTGGAATGAGCAGTTCTTC.